These T cell receptor beta chains were read from a single sample in a study of cytomegalovirus exposure and HLA in healthy donors. Some clones are missing from TCRdb's copy, which holds only in-frame ones; the method was immunoSEQ multiplex PCR. Of 130,000 to 150,000 clones listed, roughly nine tenths are singletons. Specimen: PBMCs. The receptors shown here come from a man between 18 and 35 years old in good health and CMV-seronegative. Each CDR3 is given with its conserved first and last residue. The D gene is left open where the match is weak.

v_gene: TRBV30
j_gene: TRBJ2-7
d_gene: .
CDR3aa: CAWTLGPLPYEQYF

v_gene: TRBV5-6
j_gene: TRBJ1-5
d_gene: .
CDR3aa: CASSLVRDNQPQHF

v_gene: TRBV11-2
j_gene: TRBJ2-1
d_gene: TRBD1
CDR3aa: CASSAGQGYNEQFF

v_gene: TRBV6-1
j_gene: TRBJ1-5
d_gene: .
CDR3aa: CASSGVGGAYQPQHF

v_gene: TRBV21-1
j_gene: TRBJ1-2
d_gene: .
CDR3aa: CASSIPEDRPTSSTF

v_gene: TRBV15
j_gene: TRBJ1-4
d_gene: .
CDR3aa: CATSRDTREKLFF

v_gene: TRBV28
j_gene: TRBJ2-1
d_gene: .
CDR3aa: CASSLPTADQSGYIEQFF

v_gene: TRBV2
j_gene: TRBJ2-7
d_gene: TRBD2
CDR3aa: CASSVGQPSGSRYEQYF

v_gene: TRBV7-2
j_gene: TRBJ1-2
d_gene: TRBD1
CDR3aa: CASSLGGQGTANYGYTF

v_gene: TRBV4-3
j_gene: TRBJ1-3
d_gene: TRBD1
CDR3aa: CASSQDQDRQIRNTIYF

v_gene: TRBV2
j_gene: TRBJ1-4
d_gene: TRBD1
CDR3aa: CANRRGVGEKLFF

v_gene: TRBV20-1
j_gene: TRBJ2-5
d_gene: .
CDR3aa: CSANLGPQYF

v_gene: TRBV10-3
j_gene: TRBJ1-1
d_gene: TRBD1
CDR3aa: CAISQGDRTEAFF

v_gene: TRBV4-1
j_gene: TRBJ1-2
d_gene: .
CDR3aa: CASSKSGGYTF

v_gene: TRBV6-1
j_gene: TRBJ2-7
d_gene: .
CDR3aa: CASEDVRGSPYEQYF

v_gene: TRBV19
j_gene: TRBJ1-3
d_gene: .
CDR3aa: CASSLRSNHGNTIYF

v_gene: TRBV27
j_gene: TRBJ2-1
d_gene: TRBD2
CDR3aa: CASSSGLAAYNEQFF